Given below is one TCR beta chain in context. This record belongs to a study of radiotherapy plus CTLA-4 blockade in lung cancer. Clones were read by immunoSEQ multiplex PCR, and TCRdb kept only the in-frame ones, dropping some. The sample holds about 77,000 clones, 70% to 80% seen once. The starting material was peripheral blood, obtained from a patient treated with radiotherapy plus ipilimumab. The source of this sequence is a human donor with non-small cell lung cancer whose response to radiotherapy plus ipilimumab could not be evaluated.

The CDR3 loop is CASSRGSDTQYF. Written as DNA, the CDR3 is TGTGCCAGCAGCCGCGGTTCGGATACGCAGTATTTT. The chain has TRBV7-2 and TRBJ2-3; D remains unclear. V was cut by 5 bases and J by 6 bases, with 9 bases left in between. Looked up from germline, CDR1 is SGHTA and CDR2 is FQGNSA. The CDR3 is made up of 12 amino acids.